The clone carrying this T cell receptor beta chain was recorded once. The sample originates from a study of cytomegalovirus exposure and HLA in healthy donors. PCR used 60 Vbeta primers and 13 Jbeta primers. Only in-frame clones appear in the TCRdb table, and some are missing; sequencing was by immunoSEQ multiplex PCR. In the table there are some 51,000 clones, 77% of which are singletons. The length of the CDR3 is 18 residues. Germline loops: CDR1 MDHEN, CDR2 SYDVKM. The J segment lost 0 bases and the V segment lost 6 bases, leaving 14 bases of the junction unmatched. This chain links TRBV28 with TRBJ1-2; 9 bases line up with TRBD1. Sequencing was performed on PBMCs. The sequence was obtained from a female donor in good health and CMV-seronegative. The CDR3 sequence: CASRPMTGGATTNYGYTF. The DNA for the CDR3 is TGTGCCAGCAGACCGATGACAGGGGGTGCTACAACTAACTATGGCTACACCTTC.